Shown below are 10 T cell receptor beta chains from a single sample sequenced in a study of T cell repertoires in cytomegalovirus infection. TCRdb re-called the reads through MiXCR, storing one row per CDR3 protein. The sample has around 450,000 distinct CDR3 sequences; approximately 30% are singletons. The sample comprised PBMCs. These receptors came from a human donor in good health (CMV status not recorded). Some clones in this sample may be carry-over from other donors' samples.

This clonotype came up a few times. The rearrangement joins TRBV5-1 to TRBJ1-1; D remains unclear. The CDR3 extends over 16 amino acids. CDR1 SGHRS and CDR2 YFSETQ come from the germline V gene. With 0 bases removed from V and 4 bases from J, the gap between germline ends came to 16 bases. The CDR3 loop reads CASSLDRAGRSTEAFF. As DNA, the CDR3 is TGCGCCAGCAGCTTGGATAGGGCAGGAAGGAGCACTGAAGCTTTCTTT.

The chain has TRBV7-9 and TRBJ2-6; TRBD1 aligns across 8 bases. V dropped 1 base and J dropped 0; count of bases not matched to a gene: 5. The CDR3 runs 18 residues. Germline V gene lookup returns CDR1 SEHNR and CDR2 FQNEAQ (reference sequence). CDR3: CASSLGGQVHSGANVLTF. The DNA for the CDR3 is TGTGCCAGCAGCTTAGGGGGACAGGTGCACTCTGGGGCCAACGTCCTGACTTTC.

Note on this clonotype: The junction differs from germline at one of its ends, possibly a read error. V gene TRBV10-3 combines with J gene TRBJ2-1; D is uncertain. The V gene's germline CDR1 is ENHRY and CDR2 SYGVKD. The CDR3 is 13 residues long. Written as DNA, the CDR3 is TGTGCCATCAGTGAGGCCGGAGTCAATGAGAAGTTTTTC. Translation gives CAISEAGVNEKFF.

This chain joins TRBV18 and TRBJ1-1; no definite D call. In germline, CDR1 is KGHSH, CDR2 LQKENI. Trimming shortened V by 1 base and J by 1 base, and 10 bases separated the two germline ends. The CDR3 totals 15 residues. CDR3: CASSPQKGRNTEAFF. CDR3 DNA: TGTGCCAGCTCACCACAAAAGGGTCGGAACACTGAAGCTTTCTTT.

As concerns this clonotype: Mismatch with germline at one junction end may stem from a read error. The chain couples TRBV4-2 to TRBJ2-7, with D tentatively TRBD1 (6 bases). The CDR3 has 15 residues. Germline V gene lookup returns CDR1 LGHNA and CDR2 YNFKEQ. The CDR3: CASSQEGDAAYEQYF. CDR3 nucleotides: TGTGCCAGCAGTCAAGAGGGGGACGCAGCCTACGAGCAGTACTTC.

As regards this clonotype: This could be a read error, since a much larger clone is one nucleotide away. The chain combines TRBV28 with TRBJ1-6, with D uncertain. Germline CDR1 is MDHEN and CDR2 is SYDVKM. The V end lost 1 base, the J end lost 6 bases, and 7 bases lay between the germline ends. The CDR3 totals 14 residues. The CDR3 nucleotides are TGTGCCAGCAGTTTATTAGGGATTAATTCACCCCTCCACTTT. Encoded protein: CASSLLGINSPLHF.

This clonotype was counted a single time. This chain joins TRBV15 and TRBJ1-5, with D tentatively TRBD1 (6 bases). Germline V lookup: CDR1 LNHNV, CDR2 YYDKDF (reference sequence). The CDR3 runs 15 residues. The V end lost 5 bases, the J end lost 4 bases, and 15 bases lay between the germline ends. The CDR3 sequence: CATSYLGGVNQPQHF. The CDR3, as DNA: TGTGCCACCAGCTACCTCGGGGGCGTAAATCAGCCCCAGCATTTT.

The chain is built from TRBV6-5 and TRBJ2-1; 11 bases agree with TRBD2. The germline gives CDR1 MNHEY, CDR2 SVGAGI. CDR3 size: 15 residues. The ends lost 6 bases at V and 2 bases at J; junction bases unmatched: 3. Here the CDR3 reads CASRNSGGAYNEQFF. CDR3 in DNA: TGTGCCAGCAGGAATAGCGGGGGGGCCTACAATGAGCAGTTCTTC.

V and J are TRBV7-3 and TRBJ2-7, with TRBD1 matching 7 bases. Trimming removed 10 bases from V and 1 base from J; junction bases left unmatched: 7. The CDR3 runs 13 residues. Germline CDR1 is SGHTA and CDR2 is FQGTGA. CDR3 nucleotide sequence: TGTGCCATCCTCCGGACAGGATCCTACGAGCAGTACTTC. It specifies CAILRTGSYEQYF.

This clonotype has a count of ten or more. The V and J genes are TRBV7-2 and TRBJ1-6; 7 nucleotides align to TRBD1. CDR3 size: 17 residues. Germline V lookup: CDR1 SGHTA, CDR2 FQGNSA. Trimming removed 2 bases from V and 0 bases from J; junction bases left unmatched: 4. Here the CDR3 reads CASSLRGRSSYNSPLHF. The CDR3, as DNA: TGTGCCAGCAGCTTAAGGGGGCGGAGCTCCTATAATTCACCCCTCCACTTT. Filled out from reference TRBV7-2 and TRBJ1-6, the complete variable domain reads GAGVSQSPSNKVTEKGKDVELRCDPISGHTALYWYRQSLGQGLEFLIYFQGNSAPDKSGLPSDRFSAERTGGSVSTLTIQRTQQEDSAVYLCASSLRGRSSYNSPLHFGNGTRLTVT.